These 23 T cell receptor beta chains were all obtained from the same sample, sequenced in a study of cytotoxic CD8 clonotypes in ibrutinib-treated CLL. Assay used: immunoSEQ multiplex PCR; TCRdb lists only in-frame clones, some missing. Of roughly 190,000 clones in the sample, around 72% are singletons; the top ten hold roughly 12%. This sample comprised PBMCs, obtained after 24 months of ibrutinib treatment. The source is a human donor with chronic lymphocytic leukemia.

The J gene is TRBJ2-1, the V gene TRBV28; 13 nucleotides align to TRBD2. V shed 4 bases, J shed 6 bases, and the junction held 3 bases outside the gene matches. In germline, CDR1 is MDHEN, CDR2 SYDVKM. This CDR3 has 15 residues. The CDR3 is CASSYTSGRANEQFF. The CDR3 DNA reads TGTGCCAGCAGTTACACTAGCGGGAGGGCCAATGAGCAGTTCTTC.

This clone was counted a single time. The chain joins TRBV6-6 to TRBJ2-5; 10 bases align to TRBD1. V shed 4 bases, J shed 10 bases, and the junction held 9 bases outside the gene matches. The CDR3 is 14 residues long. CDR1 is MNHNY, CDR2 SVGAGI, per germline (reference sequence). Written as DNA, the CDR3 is TGTGCCAGCAGTTTGGAGGGACAGGGGACCGACCAGTACTTC. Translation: CASSLEGQGTDQYF.

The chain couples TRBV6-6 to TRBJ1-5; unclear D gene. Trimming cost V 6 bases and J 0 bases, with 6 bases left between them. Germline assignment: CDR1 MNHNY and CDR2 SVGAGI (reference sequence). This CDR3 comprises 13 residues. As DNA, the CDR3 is TGTGCCAGCAGACAATATAGCAATCAGCCCCAGCATTTT. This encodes CASRQYSNQPQHF.

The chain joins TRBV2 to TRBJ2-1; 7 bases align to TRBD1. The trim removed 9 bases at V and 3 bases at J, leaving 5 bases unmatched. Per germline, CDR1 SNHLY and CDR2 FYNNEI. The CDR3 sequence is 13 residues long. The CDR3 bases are TGTGCCAGTCACTGGGACAGCTACAATGAGCAGTTCTTC. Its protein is CASHWDSYNEQFF.

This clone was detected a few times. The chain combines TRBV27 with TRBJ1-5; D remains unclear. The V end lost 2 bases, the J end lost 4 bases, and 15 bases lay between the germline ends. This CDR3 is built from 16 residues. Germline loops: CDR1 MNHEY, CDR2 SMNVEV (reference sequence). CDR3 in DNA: TGTGCCAGCAGTTTACGCGTAGGAAGGAGGAATCAGCCCCAGCATTTT. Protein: CASSLRVGRRNQPQHF.

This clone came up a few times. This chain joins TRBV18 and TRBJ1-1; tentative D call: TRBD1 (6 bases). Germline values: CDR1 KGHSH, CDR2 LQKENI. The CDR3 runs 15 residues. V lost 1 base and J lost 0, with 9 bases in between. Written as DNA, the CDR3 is TGTGCCAGCTCACCACGGGGGGCGATGAACACTGAAGCTTTCTTT. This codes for CASSPRGAMNTEAFF.

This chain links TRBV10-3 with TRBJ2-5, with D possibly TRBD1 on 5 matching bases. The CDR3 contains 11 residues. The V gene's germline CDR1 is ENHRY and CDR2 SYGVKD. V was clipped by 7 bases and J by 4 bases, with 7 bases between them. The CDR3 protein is CAIKGSETQYF. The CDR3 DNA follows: TGTGCCATCAAGGGGTCAGAGACCCAGTACTTC.

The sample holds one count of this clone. The CDR3 DNA follows: TGTGCCAGCAACAGGGCCGGAGGCTACACCTTC. Its protein is CASNRAGGYTF. The rearrangement uses TRBV2 and TRBJ1-2; D may be TRBD1 (6 bases). The germline V and J ends were trimmed by 7 bases and 8 bases, with 11 bases remaining between them. CDR3 length equals 11 residues. Germline assignment: CDR1 SNHLY and CDR2 FYNNEI.

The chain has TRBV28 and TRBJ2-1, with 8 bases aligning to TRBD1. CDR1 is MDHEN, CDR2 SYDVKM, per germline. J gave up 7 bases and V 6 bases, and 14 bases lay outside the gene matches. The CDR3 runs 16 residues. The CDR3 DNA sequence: TGTGCCAGCAGCCGGACAGGGTCCGCCTTTTCAAATGAGCAGTTCTTC. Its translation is CASSRTGSAFSNEQFF. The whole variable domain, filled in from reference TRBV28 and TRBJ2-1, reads DVKVTQSSRYLVKRTGEKVFLECVQDMDHENMFWYRQDPGLGLRLIYFSYDVKMKEKGDIPEGYSVSREKKERFSLILESASTNQTSMYLCASSRTGSAFSNEQFFGPGTRLTVL.

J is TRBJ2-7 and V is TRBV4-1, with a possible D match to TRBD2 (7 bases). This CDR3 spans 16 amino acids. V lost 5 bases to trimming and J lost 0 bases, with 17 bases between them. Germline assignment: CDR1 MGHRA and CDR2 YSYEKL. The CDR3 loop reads CASSSAGGPRSYEQYF. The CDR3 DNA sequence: TGCGCCAGCAGCTCAGCCGGGGGGCCCCGCTCCTACGAGCAGTACTTC.

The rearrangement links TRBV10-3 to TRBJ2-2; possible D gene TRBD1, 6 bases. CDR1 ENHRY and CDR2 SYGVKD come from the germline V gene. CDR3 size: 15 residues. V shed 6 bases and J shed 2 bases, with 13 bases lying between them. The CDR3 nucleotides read TGTGCCATCAGAGACGGACAGCGCAACACCGGGGAGCTGTTTTTT. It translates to CAIRDGQRNTGELFF.

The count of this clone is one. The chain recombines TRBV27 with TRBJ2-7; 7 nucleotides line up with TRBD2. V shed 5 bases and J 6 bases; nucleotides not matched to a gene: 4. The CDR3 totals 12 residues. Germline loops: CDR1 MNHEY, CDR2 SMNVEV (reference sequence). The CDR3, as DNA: TGTGCCAGCAGTAGGGGAGGGCCCGAGCAGTACTTC. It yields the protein CASSRGGPEQYF.

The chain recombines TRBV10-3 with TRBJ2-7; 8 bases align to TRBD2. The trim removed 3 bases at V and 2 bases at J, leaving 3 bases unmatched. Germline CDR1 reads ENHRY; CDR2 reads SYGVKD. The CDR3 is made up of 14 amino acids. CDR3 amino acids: CAISEEAGAYEQYF. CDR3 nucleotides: TGTGCCATCAGTGAAGAAGCGGGAGCCTACGAGCAGTACTTC.

The CDR3: CASSQDRDHGELFF. CDR3 bases: TGTGCCAGCAGCCAGGACAGGGATCACGGGGAGCTGTTTTTT. V usage is TRBV7-7 and J usage is TRBJ2-2; 8 nucleotides line up with TRBD1. J was trimmed by 7 bases and V by 5 bases; bases with no gene match: 6. This CDR3 has 14 residues. CDR1 is SSHAT and CDR2 is FNYEAQ in the germline V gene (reference sequence).

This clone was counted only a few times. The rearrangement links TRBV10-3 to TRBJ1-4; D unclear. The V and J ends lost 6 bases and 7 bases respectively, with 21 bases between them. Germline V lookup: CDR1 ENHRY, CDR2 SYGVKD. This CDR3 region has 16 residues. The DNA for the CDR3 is TGTGCCATCAGCATATCCCCTGGGCCAGAGAGTGAAAAACTGTTTTTT. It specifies CAISISPGPESEKLFF.

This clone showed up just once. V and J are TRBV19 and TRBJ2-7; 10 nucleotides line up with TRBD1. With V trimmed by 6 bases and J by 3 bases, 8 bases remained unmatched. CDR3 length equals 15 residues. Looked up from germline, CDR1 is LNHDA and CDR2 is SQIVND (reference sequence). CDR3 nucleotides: TGTGCCAGTAGAAAAAAGACAGGGGGCAACTACGAGCAGTACTTC. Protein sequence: CASRKKTGGNYEQYF.

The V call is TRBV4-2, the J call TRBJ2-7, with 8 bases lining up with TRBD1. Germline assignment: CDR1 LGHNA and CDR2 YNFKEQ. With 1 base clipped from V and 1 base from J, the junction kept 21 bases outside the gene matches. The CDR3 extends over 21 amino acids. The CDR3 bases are TGTGCCAGCAGCCAAGTTGTGCTCGGGGGACAGGCAACATCGTGGTCCTACGAGCAGTACTTC. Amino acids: CASSQVVLGGQATSWSYEQYF.

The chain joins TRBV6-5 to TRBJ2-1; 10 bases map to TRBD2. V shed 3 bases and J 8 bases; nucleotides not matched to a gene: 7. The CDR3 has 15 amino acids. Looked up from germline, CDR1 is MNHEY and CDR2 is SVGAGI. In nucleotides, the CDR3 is TGTGCCAGCAGTTATGGGCTAGCGGGAGTTGATGAGCAGTTCTTC. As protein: CASSYGLAGVDEQFF.

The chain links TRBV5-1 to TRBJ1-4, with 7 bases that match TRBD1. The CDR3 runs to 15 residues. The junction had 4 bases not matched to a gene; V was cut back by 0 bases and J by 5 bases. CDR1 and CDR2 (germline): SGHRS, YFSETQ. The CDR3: CASSLVGGKNEKLFF. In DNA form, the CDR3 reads TGCGCCAGCAGCTTGGTAGGGGGCAAAAATGAAAAACTGTTTTTT.

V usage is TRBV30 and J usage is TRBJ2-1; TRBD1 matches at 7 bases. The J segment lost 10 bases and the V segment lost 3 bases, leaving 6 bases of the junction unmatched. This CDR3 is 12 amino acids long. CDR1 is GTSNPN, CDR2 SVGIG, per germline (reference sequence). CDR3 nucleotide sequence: TGTGCCTGGAGCTTAGGGGGCTTGGAGCAGTTCTTC. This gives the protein CAWSLGGLEQFF.

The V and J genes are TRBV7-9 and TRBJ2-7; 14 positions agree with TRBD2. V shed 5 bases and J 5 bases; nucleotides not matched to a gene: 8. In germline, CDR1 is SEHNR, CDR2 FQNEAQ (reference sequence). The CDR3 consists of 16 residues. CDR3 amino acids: CASSPLGLAGDDEQYF. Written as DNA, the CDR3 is TGTGCCAGCAGCCCGTTGGGACTAGCGGGAGATGACGAGCAGTACTTC. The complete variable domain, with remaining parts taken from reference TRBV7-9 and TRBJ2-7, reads DTGVSQNPRHKITKRGQNVTFRCDPISEHNRLYWYRQTLGQGPEFLTYFQNEAQLEKSRLLSDRFSAERPKGSFSTLEIQRTEQGDSAMYLCASSPLGLAGDDEQYFGPGTRLTVT.

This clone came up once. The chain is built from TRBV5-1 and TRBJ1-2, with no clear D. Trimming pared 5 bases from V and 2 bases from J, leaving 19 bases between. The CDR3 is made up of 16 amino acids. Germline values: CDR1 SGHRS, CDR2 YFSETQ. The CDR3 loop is CASRRLTAEGNYGYTF. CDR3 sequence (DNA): TGCGCCAGCAGAAGGTTGACCGCCGAGGGAAACTATGGCTACACCTTC.

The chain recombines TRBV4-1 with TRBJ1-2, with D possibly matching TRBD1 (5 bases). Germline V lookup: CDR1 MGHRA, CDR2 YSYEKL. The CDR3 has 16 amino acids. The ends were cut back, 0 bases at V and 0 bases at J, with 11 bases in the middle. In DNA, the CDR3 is TGCGCCAGCAGCCAAGATAGGGCAGGGACTAACTATGGCTACACCTTC. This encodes CASSQDRAGTNYGYTF.